The clone carrying this T cell receptor beta chain was picked up a small number of times. TCRdb reprocessed the PCR reads via MiXCR and lists one record per CDR3 protein. In the table there are approximately 25,000 distinct CDR3 sequences, 50% to 55% of which are singletons. This specimen belongs to a study of CD4 and CD8 cells across lung adenocarcinoma regions. Donors had localized lung adenocarcinoma, a non-small cell lung cancer. Germline V lookup: CDR1 WNHNN, CDR2 SYGVQD (reference sequence). CDR3 length equals 14 residues. The source is a male donor with lung adenocarcinoma. The CD4 and CD8 labels of this study may be unreliable. The genes are TRBV10-1 and TRBJ2-5, with D perhaps matching TRBD1 (6 bases). The sample comprised CD8+ T cells from the center of a lung tumor. DNA for the CDR3: TGCGCGGGCAGTGGGGGCCATGCCCCAGAGACCCAGTACTTC. This translates into CAGSGGHAPETQYF.